This T cell receptor beta chain appears in the sequencing data of a study of T cell repertoires in cytomegalovirus infection. The CDR3 has 14 residues. Trimming removed 4 bases at V and 2 bases at J, with 10 bases between. Germline CDR1 SGHTA, CDR2 FQGNSA. TCRdb recomputed calls from the reads with MiXCR, one row per CDR3 protein. The sample holds roughly 500,000 distinct CDR3 sequences, around 30% seen once. This clonotype was observed at least ten times. What it binds is not known. This sequence originates from a human donor in good health (CMV status not recorded). Some clones in this sample may be carry-over from other donors' samples. The chain recombines TRBV7-2 with TRBJ2-3; possibly TRBD2 for D (6 bases). Material: cultured PBMCs, obtained from culture after CMV antigen stimulation. The chain's CDR3 is CASSSGLITDTQYF. The CDR3 DNA follows: TGTGCCAGCAGCTCCGGACTAATCACAGATACGCAGTATTTT.